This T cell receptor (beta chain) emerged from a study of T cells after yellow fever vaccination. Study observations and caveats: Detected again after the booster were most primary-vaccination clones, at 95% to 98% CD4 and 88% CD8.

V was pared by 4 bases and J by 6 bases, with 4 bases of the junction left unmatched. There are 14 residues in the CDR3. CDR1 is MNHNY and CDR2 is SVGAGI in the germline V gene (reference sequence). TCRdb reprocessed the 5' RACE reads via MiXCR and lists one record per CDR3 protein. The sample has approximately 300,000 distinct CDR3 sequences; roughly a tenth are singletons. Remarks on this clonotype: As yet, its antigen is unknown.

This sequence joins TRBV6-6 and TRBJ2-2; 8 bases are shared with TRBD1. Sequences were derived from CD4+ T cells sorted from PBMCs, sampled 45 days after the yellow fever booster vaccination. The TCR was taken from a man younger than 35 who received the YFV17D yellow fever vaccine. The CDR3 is CASSLLDRAGELFF. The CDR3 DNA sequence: TGTGCCAGCAGTTTATTGGACAGGGCCGGGGAGCTGTTTTTT.